Each of the 2 T cell receptor beta chains below was sequenced from the same sample in a study of cytomegalovirus exposure and HLA in healthy donors. Amplification used 60 Vbeta primers and 13 Jbeta primers. TCRdb keeps only in-frame clones here, not all; method: immunoSEQ multiplex PCR. The table lists roughly 120,000 clones, 76% of them singletons. What was sequenced was PBMCs. The receptors here all came from a man between 50 and 59 years old in good health and CMV-seronegative.

This clone was recorded only once. The rearrangement links TRBV14 to TRBJ1-2; TRBD1 is a possible D gene (6 bases). The germline V gene has CDR1 SGHDN and CDR2 FVKESK. The CDR3 sequence is 13 residues long. Trimming removed 10 bases at V and 6 bases at J, with 18 bases between. CDR3 nucleotide sequence: TGTGCCAACGGCCCACTACGACAGGATGGCTACACCTTC. Encoded protein: CANGPLRQDGYTF.

J is TRBJ1-2 and V is TRBV7-2, with D unclear. The ends were cut back, 5 bases at V and 7 bases at J, with 14 bases in the middle. The CDR3 runs to 13 residues. The germline gives CDR1 SGHTA, CDR2 FQGNSA. DNA of the CDR3: TGTGCCAGCAGCCAGGCCGGTAACCGTGGCTACACCTTC. Residues: CASSQAGNRGYTF.